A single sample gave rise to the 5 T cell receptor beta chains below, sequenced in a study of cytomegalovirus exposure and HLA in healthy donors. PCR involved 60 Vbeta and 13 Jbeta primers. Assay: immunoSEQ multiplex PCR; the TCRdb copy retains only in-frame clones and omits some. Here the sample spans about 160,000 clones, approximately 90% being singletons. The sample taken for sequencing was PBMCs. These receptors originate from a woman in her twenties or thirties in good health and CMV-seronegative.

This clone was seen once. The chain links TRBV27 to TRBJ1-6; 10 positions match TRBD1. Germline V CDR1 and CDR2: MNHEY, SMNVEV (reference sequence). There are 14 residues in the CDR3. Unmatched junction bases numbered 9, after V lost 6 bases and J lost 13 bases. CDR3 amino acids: CASRPGQGLFPLHF. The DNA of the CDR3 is TGTGCCAGCAGACCGGGACAGGGGTTATTCCCCCTCCACTTT.

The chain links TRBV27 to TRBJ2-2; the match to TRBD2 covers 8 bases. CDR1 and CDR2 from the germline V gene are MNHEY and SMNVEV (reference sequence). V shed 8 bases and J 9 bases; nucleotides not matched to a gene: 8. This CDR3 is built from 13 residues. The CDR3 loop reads CASRRGGGRELFF. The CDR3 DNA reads TGTGCCAGCCGCCGGGGGGGTGGCCGGGAGCTGTTTTTT.

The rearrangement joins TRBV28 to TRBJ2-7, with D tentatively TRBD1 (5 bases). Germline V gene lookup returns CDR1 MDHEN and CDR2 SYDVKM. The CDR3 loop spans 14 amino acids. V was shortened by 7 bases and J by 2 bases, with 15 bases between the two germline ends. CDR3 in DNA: TGTGCCAGCACCCCCCTCGGCAGGGCCTACGAGCAGTACTTC. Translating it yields CASTPLGRAYEQYF. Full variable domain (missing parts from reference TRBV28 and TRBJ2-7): DVKVTQSSRYLVKRTGEKVFLECVQDMDHENMFWYRQDPGLGLRLIYFSYDVKMKEKGDIPEGYSVSREKKERFSLILESASTNQTSMYLCASTPLGRAYEQYFGPGTRLTVT.

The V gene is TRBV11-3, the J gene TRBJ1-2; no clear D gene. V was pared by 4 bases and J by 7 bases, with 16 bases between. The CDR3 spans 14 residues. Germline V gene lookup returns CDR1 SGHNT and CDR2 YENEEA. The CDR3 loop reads CASSSAESRVGYTF. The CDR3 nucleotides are TGTGCCAGCAGCTCGGCCGAGTCTCGGGTTGGCTACACCTTC.

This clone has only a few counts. In DNA form, the CDR3 reads TGCGCCAGCAGCGCCGGGGACAGGGTGGCTGAAAAACTGTTTTTT. It translates to CASSAGDRVAEKLFF. J is TRBJ1-4 and V is TRBV10-2; the match to TRBD1 covers 9 bases. Germline V lookup: CDR1 WSHSY, CDR2 SAAADI. The J segment lost 7 bases and the V segment lost 6 bases, leaving 9 bases of the junction unmatched. The CDR3 length is 15 residues.